The clone carrying this TCR beta chain occurred a few times. The target antigen is unknown. This entry is derived from a study of T cells in Graves' hyperthyroidism and ophthalmopathy. Study-level findings and limits: Blood samples included most of the expanded thyroid clonotypes exceeding 0.001.

RNA transcripts gave rise to amplified TCR beta CDR3 regions. With the HTBI primer set, the TCR CDR3 went through a first round of RT-PCR. TCRdb fed the multiplex PCR reads into MiXCR, producing one record per CDR3 protein. Altogether roughly 630,000 distinct CDR3 sequences are present, approximately 14% being singletons, with the ten largest covering around 7.8%. Germline V gene data show CDR1 as KGHDR and CDR2 as SFDVKD. Trimming took 5 bases from V and 2 from J, leaving 12 bases between them. The CDR3 spans 15 residues. Participants, patients aged 18 to 65, had newly diagnosed hyperthyroidism with a duration under 2 months. The study excluded patients with uncontrolled infection, other autoimmune disease, pregnancy or lactation. Clinical symptoms, serum thyroxine, TRAb, thyroid ultrasound and orbital computed tomography informed diagnoses.

The TCR originated in a woman aged 25 to 39 with Graves' hyperthyroidism. The chain recombines TRBV24-1 with TRBJ1-5, with D unclear. Sequencing used blood. The CDR3 DNA sequence: TGTGCCACCAGTGGGATGGGGAGTGGCAATCAGCCCCAGCATTTT. It yields the protein CATSGMGSGNQPQHF.